This T cell receptor (beta chain) was observed in a study of memory CD4+ T cells and cytomegalovirus serostatus. TCRdb's copy holds only in-frame clones and misses some; the assay was immunoSEQ multiplex PCR. Among over 60,000 clones listed, approximately 78% were seen once. The sort gate was single viable CD3+CD4+CD8-CD45RO+ cells for memory CD4+ T cells. Serum IgG to CMV pp150, pp28, p38 and p52 defined serostatus. Trimming removed 3 bases from V and 1 base from J; junction bases left unmatched: 7. There are 16 residues in the CDR3. From germline, CDR1 is LNHDA and CDR2 SQIVND (reference sequence). V and J are TRBV19 and TRBJ2-5; 8 positions agree with TRBD1. This receptor was identified in an adult in good health and CMV-seronegative. Material for sequencing was memory CD4+ T cells from blood. The chain's CDR3 is CASSIGTGGVQETQYF. CDR3 DNA: TGTGCCAGTAGTATTGGGACAGGAGGAGTCCAAGAGACCCAGTACTTC.